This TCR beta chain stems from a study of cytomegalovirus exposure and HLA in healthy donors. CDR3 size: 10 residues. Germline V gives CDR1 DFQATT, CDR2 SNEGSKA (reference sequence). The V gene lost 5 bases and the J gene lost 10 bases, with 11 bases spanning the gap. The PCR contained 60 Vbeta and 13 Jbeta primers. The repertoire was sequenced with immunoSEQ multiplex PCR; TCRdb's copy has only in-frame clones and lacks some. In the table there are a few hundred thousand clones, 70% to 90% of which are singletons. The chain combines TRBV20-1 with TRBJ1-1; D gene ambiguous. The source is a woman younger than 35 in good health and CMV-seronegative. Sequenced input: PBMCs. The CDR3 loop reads CSASEGAAFF. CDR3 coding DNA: TGCAGTGCTTCGGAGGGCGCAGCTTTCTTT.